This paragraph covers one T cell receptor beta chain sequence. Its antigen is not yet known. Per-base qualities were not stored, and no clone one base away is much larger. This record belongs to a study of Ad26.COV2.S vaccination and SARS-CoV-2 variants (dated by TCRdb to 2020 to 2022). Regarding the research as a whole: Vaccine-arm donors came from COV1001, a multicentre, randomized, double-blind, placebo-controlled phase I-IIa trial of Ad26.COV2.S in healthy adults. Ad26.COV2.S was administered intramuscularly at 5 x 10^10 or 1 x 10^11 viral particles, either as a single shot or as two shots given 56 days apart. TCRbeta repertoire sequencing was used to assess the specificity and breadth of SARS-CoV-2-reactive T cell receptors after Ad26.COV2.S vaccination. A total of 32 samples were included in the TCR-sequenced set, comprising 19 Ad26.COV2.S vaccine recipients, 5 placebo recipients and 8 SARS-CoV-2 convalescent individuals. Trial participants were randomized into five groups of five: low-dose or high-dose Ad26.COV2.S given once or twice, or placebo on both occasions. Throughout the experiments and outcome assessment, investigators stayed blinded to trial group allocation. Results and caveats for the whole study, not just this receptor: Vaccine and placebo recipients had similar non-spike TCR breadth, a finding consistent with the vaccine containing only spike. After vaccination, substantial breadth of spike-specific CD8+ and CD4+ T cell responses was reported. Comparing responses between vaccine doses or regimens was not something the study was powered to do. It was noted by the authors that total T cell responses may have been underestimated by the TCR breadth and depth analyses. Higher spike-specific TCR breadth was observed in Ad26.COV2.S recipients than in placebo recipients (P = 0.0014).

From the cysteine through the phenylalanine, the CDR3 covers 16 amino acids. Just CDR3 DNA is preserved here, 48 bases in frame from base 1. V loses 0 bases, J loses 4 bases, and the germline ends lie 15 bases apart. CDR1 MNHEY and CDR2 SVGAGI were looked up in the germline V gene. The immunoSEQ Assay was used to sequence TCRbeta CDR3 regions. After extraction, genomic DNA underwent amplification by bias-controlled multiplex PCR, followed by high-throughput sequencing. The original methods were these. To quantify the absolute abundance of every unique TCRbeta CDR3 region, sequences were collapsed and filtered. Usable DNA was measured by amplifying reference genes present in all nucleated cells, and TCRbeta template counts were normalized to that usable DNA to estimate T cell fraction. Repertoire TCRs were annotated as SARS-CoV-2-specific when V gene, CDR3 amino acid sequence and J gene were exactly matched to a known reactive TCR set. MIRA supplied the reference SARS-CoV-2 TCR set, which was filtered for enrichment in COVID-19-positive ImmuneCODE repertoires so that public or cross-reactive TCRs were removed. Using the MIRA antigens, annotated TCRs were further analysed by specific ORF or by position within an ORF. Breadth was defined as the number of annotated unique rearrangements divided by the total number of unique productive rearrangements, and depth was defined as the summed frequency of the annotated unique rearrangements. TCR breadth was compared between groups using two-sided Wilcoxon rank-sum tests. The table comes from immuneACCESS by way of TCRdb, which keeps in-frame sequences with V and J called. Part of the clones is missing from these tables; in studies checked, under half for an unresolved V gene and the rest for unknown reasons. V and J calls and clone size are those listed in that table; D and trimming were worked out from the DNA. This sample gives some 340,000 clones in total; about 86% of them show up just once. The ten largest clones represent approximately 1.9% of the sample.

The label giving this sample's treatment or condition can be read as: about 20 received Ad26.COV2.S at low or high dose, single or two shots; roughly five received placebo; per-sample allocation not given. For vaccine and placebo recipients, the sequenced repertoires came from samples collected on day 63 after the first injection. In Cohort 1b, about two dozen adults aged 18-55 years were enrolled at a single site in Boston, USA, between 29 July and 7 August 2020. As a vaccine, Ad26.COV2.S was a replication-incompetent adenovirus type 26 vector that expressed a prefusion-stabilized SARS-CoV-2 spike protein derived from the original Wuhan strain.

The clonotype comes from a person between 18 and 65 years old who received the Ad26.COV2.S COVID-19 vaccine or a placebo. Recombination connected TRBV6-5 to TRBJ1-1; TRBD1 might be the D gene, on 5 matching bases. Here the sequenced sample was peripheral blood, taken in a trial of Ad26.COV2.S vaccine versus placebo. Here the CDR3 is given as CASSYSYGGSGTEAFF. The nucleotides read TGTGCCAGCAGTTACTCGTATGGGGGGTCAGGCACTGAAGCTTTCTTT.